This TCR beta chain stems from a study of T cell changes during pregnancy in multiple sclerosis. The method was immunoSEQ multiplex PCR; TCRdb's version includes in-frame clones alone and lacks a portion of them. In the table there are tens of thousands of clones, 80% to 95% of which are singletons. This CDR3 is 16 amino acids long. With 0 bases removed from V and 1 base from J, the gap between germline ends came to 10 bases. The germline V gene encodes CDR1 LNHDA and CDR2 SQIVND (reference sequence). Sequencing was performed on CD4+ T cells from peripheral blood mononuclear cells, taken in the second trimester of pregnancy. The clonotype comes from a female donor with multiple sclerosis, enrolled in a pregnancy study. The V gene is TRBV19, the J gene TRBJ1-5, with D hard to call. CDR3 protein: CASSIDLASSNQPQHF. The CDR3 nucleotides read TGTGCCAGTAGTATAGATCTGGCCTCCAGCAATCAGCCCCAGCATTTT. The full variable domain, with the rest looked up from reference TRBV19 and TRBJ1-5, is DGGITQSPKYLFRKEGQNVTLSCEQNLNHDAMYWYRQDPGQGLRLIYYSQIVNDFQKGDIAEGYSVSREKKESFPLTVTSAQKNPTAFYLCASSIDLASSNQPQHFGDGTRLSIL.